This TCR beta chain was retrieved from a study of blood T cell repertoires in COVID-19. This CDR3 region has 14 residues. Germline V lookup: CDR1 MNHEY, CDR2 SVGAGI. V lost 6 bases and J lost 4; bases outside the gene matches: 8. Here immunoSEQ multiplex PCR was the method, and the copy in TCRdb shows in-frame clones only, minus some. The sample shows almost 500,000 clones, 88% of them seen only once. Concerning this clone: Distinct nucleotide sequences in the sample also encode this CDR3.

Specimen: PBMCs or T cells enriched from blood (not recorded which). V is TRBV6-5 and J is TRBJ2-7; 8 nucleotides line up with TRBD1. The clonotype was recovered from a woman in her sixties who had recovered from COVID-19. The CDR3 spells CASRTGTGGYEQYF. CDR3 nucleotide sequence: TGTGCCAGCAGAACCGGGACAGGAGGGTACGAGCAGTACTTC.